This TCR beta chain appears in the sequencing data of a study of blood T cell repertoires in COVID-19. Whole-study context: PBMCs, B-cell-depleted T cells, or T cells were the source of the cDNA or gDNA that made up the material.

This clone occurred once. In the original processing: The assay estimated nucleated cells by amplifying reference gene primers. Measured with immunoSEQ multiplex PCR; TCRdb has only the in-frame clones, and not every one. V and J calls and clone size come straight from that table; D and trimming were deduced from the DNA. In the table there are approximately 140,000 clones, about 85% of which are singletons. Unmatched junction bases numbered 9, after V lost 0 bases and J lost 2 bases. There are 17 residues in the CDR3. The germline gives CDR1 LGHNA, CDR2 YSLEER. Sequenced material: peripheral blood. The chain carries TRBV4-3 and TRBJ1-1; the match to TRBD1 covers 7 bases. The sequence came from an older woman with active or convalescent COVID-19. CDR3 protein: CASSQEGTVSRNTEAFF. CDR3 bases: TGCGCCAGCAGCCAAGAGGGGACAGTCTCCCGAAACACTGAAGCTTTCTTT.